This T cell receptor (beta chain) is from a study of T-cell reconstitution after alpha-beta-depleted transplantation in children. Unique molecular identifiers were built into the TCRbeta library. TCRdb re-called the PCR reads through MiXCR, storing one row per CDR3 protein. This table has some 72,000 distinct CDR3 sequences, approximately 7.4% appearing once. Sequencing used PBMCs from the stem cell graft donor, obtained from the stem cell graft. The source of this sequence is a human donor who donated a stem cell graft to a child with acute lymphoblastic leukemia.

DNA of the CDR3: TGTGCCAGCAGCTCGGACAGTCTCCTCCTCAATGAGCAGTTCTTC. This sequence encodes CASSSDSLLLNEQFF. The chain uses TRBV7-2 and TRBJ2-1, with D possibly being TRBD1 (6 bases). CDR1 and CDR2 from the germline V gene are SGHTA and FQGNSA. CDR3 size: 15 residues. The V gene lost 4 bases and the J gene lost 6 bases, with 16 bases spanning the gap.